This T cell receptor beta chain was recovered during a study of blood T cell repertoires in COVID-19. Looking at the study overall: There were acute and convalescent COVID-19 samples, and they came from the United States, Italy and Spain. T cells, B-cell-depleted T cells, or PBMCs provided the cDNA or gDNA that served as material.

Clones were sequenced by immunoSEQ multiplex PCR, and TCRdb holds only the in-frame ones, with some missing. This sample has around 190,000 clones; less than 85% occur once, and the top ten carry approximately 7%. Looked up from germline, CDR1 is LNHDA and CDR2 is SQIVND (reference sequence). V was cut by 5 bases and J by 6 bases, with 19 bases left in between. CDR3 size: 16 residues. The gene calls are TRBV19 and TRBJ2-2; the D gene is possibly TRBD2 (6 bases). This TCR derives from a human donor in a cohort sampled during active COVID-19. Sample: peripheral blood. The DNA of the CDR3 is TGTGCCAGTAGTCGTCCCCTAGCGAGGAATCCCGGGGAGCTGTTTTTT. Protein sequence: CASSRPLARNPGELFF.